The 13 T cell receptor beta chains below come from one sample, sequenced in a study of PD-1 blockade in classical Hodgkin lymphoma. Sequencing used immunoSEQ multiplex PCR; TCRdb keeps in-frame clones, though not all of them. There are 50,000 or so clones in the sample; around nine tenths occur only once, and 6.5% to 8.5% lies in the top ten. Described time point: cycle 4 day 1 (C4D1), after more than five weeks of nivolumab. There was relapse after autologous stem cell transplantation in every patient, and there was variation in brentuximab vedotin exposure. The sample consisted of peripheral blood mononuclear cells (PBMCs), taken before the fourth cycle of nivolumab. The receptors stem from a human donor with classical Hodgkin lymphoma.

This clone was observed once. The V and J genes are TRBV7-9 and TRBJ1-1; no definite D call. The CDR3 sequence is 13 residues long. Trimming cost V 1 base and J 1 base, with 4 bases left between them. Germline V gene data show CDR1 as SEHNR and CDR2 as FQNEAQ (reference sequence). In DNA, the CDR3 is TGTGCCAGCAGCTTAGTGACGAACACTGAAGCTTTCTTT. Translated, it gives CASSLVTNTEAFF.

The chain has TRBV29-1 and TRBJ2-7; D is perhaps TRBD1 or TRBD2 (5 bases each). This CDR3 spans 16 amino acids. Germline-derived CDR1 and CDR2 are SQVTM and ANQGSEA. Trimming took 4 bases from V and 3 from J, leaving 22 bases between them. CDR3: CSVVGQILGVNYEQYF. The DNA for the CDR3 is TGCAGCGTTGTCGGTCAGATTTTGGGGGTTAACTACGAGCAGTACTTC.

As DNA, the CDR3 is TGTGCCAGCGGGGGGGGGACCTACGAGCAGTACTTC. It translates to CASGGGTYEQYF. The V and J genes are TRBV27 and TRBJ2-7, with 7 bases matching TRBD2. Trimming removed 8 bases from V and 2 bases from J; junction bases left unmatched: 3. This CDR3 has 12 amino acids. The germline V gene encodes CDR1 MNHEY and CDR2 SMNVEV (reference sequence).

The chain carries TRBV16 and TRBJ1-6; D may be TRBD1 (6 bases). The CDR3 sequence is 13 residues long. V was shortened by 0 bases and J by 18 bases, with 15 bases between the two germline ends. CDR1 is KGHSY and CDR2 is FQNENV in the germline V gene. CDR3 sequence (DNA): TGTGCCAGCAGCCAATCTAAGGACAGTCCCAGCCACTTT. It specifies CASSQSKDSPSHF.

This clone has a single count. This sequence joins TRBV19 and TRBJ1-5, with 8 bases aligning to TRBD1. Per germline, CDR1 LNHDA and CDR2 SQIVND (reference sequence). V gave up 5 bases and J gave up 6 bases; unmatched junction bases: 9. The CDR3 has 15 amino acids. DNA for the CDR3: TGTGCCAGTAGTTCCGGACAGGGATTCGGTCAGCCCCAGCATTTT. Translation gives CASSSGQGFGQPQHF.

This clone was counted a single time. V is TRBV7-9 and J is TRBJ2-1, with D possibly TRBD2 on 5 matching bases. V was shortened by 5 bases and J by 8 bases, with 22 bases between the two germline ends. The CDR3 has 16 residues. The germline gives CDR1 SEHNR, CDR2 FQNEAQ (reference sequence). The CDR3 region has the DNA TGTGCCAGCAGCGCCCGGCCCCTCCTCTCCGGGGATGAGCAGTTCTTC. Translation gives CASSARPLLSGDEQFF.

The chain is built from TRBV27 and TRBJ1-2; D might be TRBD1 (6 bases). The V gene's germline CDR1 is MNHEY and CDR2 SMNVEV (reference sequence). The CDR3 contains 13 residues. Trimming cost V 2 bases and J 4 bases, with 8 bases left between them. CDR3 in DNA: TGTGCCAGCAGTTTAGTAGGGGGCTATGGCTACACCTTC. It yields the protein CASSLVGGYGYTF.

The J gene is TRBJ2-1, the V gene TRBV29-1, with TRBD2 matching over 7 bases. V lost 0 bases to trimming and J lost 1 base; unmatched junction nucleotides: 6. The germline V gene has CDR1 SQVTM and CDR2 ANQGSEA. This CDR3 has 16 amino acids. The CDR3 DNA sequence: TGCAGCGTTGAAGAGGGTCGCGGGGGTTCCTACAATGAGCAGTTCTTC. It yields the protein CSVEEGRGGSYNEQFF.

The V gene is TRBV11-3, the J gene TRBJ2-7; the match to TRBD2 covers 8 bases. With 5 bases clipped from V and 7 bases from J, the junction kept 13 bases outside the gene matches. In germline, CDR1 is SGHNT, CDR2 YENEEA. The CDR3 runs 15 residues. The CDR3 nucleotides read TGTGCCAGCAGCCAGTCCCGTAGCGGGATGGGTGAGCAGTACTTC. This encodes CASSQSRSGMGEQYF.

This clone was counted a single time. This chain connects TRBV28 to TRBJ2-2; D gene unclear. The CDR3 loop spans 14 amino acids. Germline V gives CDR1 MDHEN, CDR2 SYDVKM. V lost 3 bases and J lost 1, with 6 bases in between. The chain's CDR3 is CASSFLRNTGELFF. CDR3 nucleotides: TGTGCCAGCAGTTTCCTCAGGAACACCGGGGAGCTGTTTTTT.

This clone was seen just once. V usage is TRBV6-6 and J usage is TRBJ1-3, with D unclear. V lost 4 bases to trimming and J lost 1 base, with 11 bases between them. CDR3 length: 15 residues. Germline CDR1 and CDR2: MNHNY and SVGAGI (reference sequence). Here the CDR3 reads CASSFAGSSGNTIYF. The CDR3, as DNA: TGTGCCAGCAGTTTCGCGGGTTCTTCTGGAAACACCATATATTTT.

The V and J genes are TRBV21-1 and TRBJ2-7; the table's D gene call, TRBD1, was not cross checked with the DNA. TRBV21-1 is listed as a pseudogene. The CDR3 covers 15 residues. The chain's CDR3 is CASSNQGGIVYEQYF. DNA for the CDR3: TGTGCCAGCAGCAACCAGGGCGGAATAGTCTACGAGCAGTACTTC.

The V gene is TRBV2, the J gene TRBJ2-1; D tentatively reads TRBD1 or TRBD2 (5 bases each). Trimming left V 3 bases short and J 7 bases short, with 16 bases between. CDR3 length equals 15 residues. Germline values: CDR1 SNHLY, CDR2 FYNNEI. CDR3 residues: CASSEQGTSGNEQFF. In nucleotides, the CDR3 is TGTGCCAGCAGTGAGCAGGGCACCTCGGGAAATGAGCAGTTCTTC.